Listed below are T cell receptor beta chains from one sample, sequenced in a study of blood T cells in healthy people across ages. TCRdb re-analysed the 5' RACE reads in MiXCR, keeping a single row per CDR3 protein. Of some 560,000 distinct CDR3 sequences listed, about 29% are singletons. The sample was also linked to a second study, of T cells of mothers and their children.

The sample taken for sequencing was blood. The source of these receptors is a boy under 10 years old in good health. CDR3s include the opening cysteine and the closing phenylalanine or tryptophan. D genes are given only for firm matches. Clone size is shown for a subset of rows, as once, few, many or a class of expanded clone.

TRBD1	few	TRBV6-1	TRBJ2-5	TGTGCCAGCAGTCCCCGGAGAGGGCAGGGGGTTGAGCCCCAGTACTTC	CASSPRRGQGVEPQYF
.	once	TRBV7-6	TRBJ1-2	TGTGCCAGCAGCCGAGAGGCAGGGAACTATGGCTACACCTTC	CASSREAGNYGYTF
.	few	TRBV18	TRBJ1-2	TGTGCCAGCTCACCACGTATTCCCGACAGAGCTAACTATGGCTACACCTTC	CASSPRIPDRANYGYTF
.	.	TRBV29-1	TRBJ1-3	TGCAGCGTTGTAGGGGGCTCTGGAAACACCATATATTTT	CSVVGGSGNTIYF
TRBD1	.	TRBV7-9	TRBJ2-2	TGTGCCAGCAGCGCAGGACAGGGGACCGGCCAGCTGTTTTTT	CASSAGQGTGQLFF
TRBD1	few	TRBV12-3/TRBV12-4	TRBJ1-1	TGTGCCAGCCAGGGGGTGACGGACACTGAAGCTTTCTTT	CASQGVTDTEAFF
TRBD2	.	TRBV7-2	TRBJ2-7	TGTGCCAGCAGCTTATCGGGACTAGCGGGAAACGAGCAGTACTTC	CASSLSGLAGNEQYF
TRBD1	.	TRBV10-1	TRBJ2-3	TGCGCCAGCAGACCGGGACAGGGTTCAGATACGCAGTATTTT	CASRPGQGSDTQYF
.	.	TRBV4-1	TRBJ1-2	TGCGCCAGCAGCCAAGTTGGTGGGCAGCGCTCTAACTATGGCTACACCTTC	CASSQVGGQRSNYGYTF
TRBD2	few	TRBV4-3	TRBJ2-1	TGCGCCAGCAGCCCGGGACTAGCGGGAGATGCATGTCCCCATGAGCAGTTCTTC	CASSPGLAGDACPHEQFF
TRBD1	.	TRBV6-1	TRBJ1-3	TGTGCCACCTCGACAGGGAGCTCTGGAAACACCATATATTTT	CATSTGSSGNTIYF
.	.	TRBV7-2	TRBJ1-2	TGTGCCAGCAGTTCCGGGGGGGGCTATGGCTACACCTTC	CASSSGGGYGYTF
TRBD2	.	TRBV25-1	TRBJ2-7	TGTGCCAGCAGTGATCCGGGACTAGCGGGATCCTACGAGCAGTACTTC	CASSDPGLAGSYEQYF
.	.	TRBV5-1	TRBJ1-2	TGCGCCAGCAGCCGAGGACGGGGGGCCGGCTATGGCTACACCTTC	CASSRGRGAGYGYTF
.	.	TRBV29-1	TRBJ1-2	TGCAGCGTTGATATCTATGGCTACACCTTC	CSVDIYGYTF
.	.	TRBV19	TRBJ2-7	TGTGCCAGTAGTACCGGGGGTGAAGCATACGAGCAGTACTTC	CASSTGGEAYEQYF
TRBD2	.	TRBV12-3/TRBV12-4	TRBJ2-1	TGTGCCAGCAGTTTAGTCCGGGCGGGAGGGCCCGTTGAGCAGTTCTTC	CASSLVRAGGPVEQFF
.	.	TRBV9	TRBJ1-2	TGTGCCAGCAGCGTAGAGGGGACACTGAACTATGGCTACACCTTC	CASSVEGTLNYGYTF
.	.	TRBV20-1	TRBJ2-1	TGCAGTGCTACTAGGGGGGCGGGTTCCTACAATGAGCAGTTCTTC	CSATRGAGSYNEQFF
.	.	TRBV29-1	TRBJ1-2	TGCAGCGTTTACGGGACCGTACCCTATGGCTACACCTTC	CSVYGTVPYGYTF
.	few	TRBV2	TRBJ2-2	TGTGCCAGCAGTGAACCAGAGAACACCGGGGAGCTGTTTTTT	CASSEPENTGELFF
TRBD2	few	TRBV9	TRBJ2-1	TGTGCCAGCAGCGTCCGGGGGGGTGAGCAGTTCTTC	CASSVRGGEQFF
.	.	TRBV10-3	TRBJ1-5	TGTGCCATCAGTGATATCCAATTTTCTGGTGCCAGGGACCTCGGGTATAGCAATCAGCCCCAGCATTTT	CAISDIQFSGARDLGYSNQPQHF
TRBD1	few	TRBV5-1	TRBJ1-4	TGCGCCAGCAGCTTGGTTGGACAGGGGACAACTAATGAAAAACTGTTTTTT	CASSLVGQGTTNEKLFF
TRBD1	.	TRBV4-1	TRBJ2-3	TGCGCCAGCAGCCAACAGGGGGCTAGCACAGATACGCAGTATTTT	CASSQQGASTDTQYF
TRBD1	.	TRBV12-3/TRBV12-4	TRBJ1-6	TGTGCCAGCAGTCCAAAGGGACAGGGGGCAAGATCACCCCTCCACTTT	CASSPKGQGARSPLHF
.	few	TRBV20-1	TRBJ2-7	TGCAGTGCTAGGGGACCGCCGTTTATCAGTGTGGAGCAGTACTTC	CSARGPPFISVEQYF
.	.	TRBV5-1	TRBJ2-5	TGCGCCAGCAGCTTGGGCCAGGATGGTGGAGAGACCCAGTACTTC	CASSLGQDGGETQYF
.	.	TRBV7-9	TRBJ2-5	TGTGCCAGCAGCTTATCTTCAGGGACCCAGTACTTC	CASSLSSGTQYF
.	.	TRBV20-1	TRBJ1-6	TGCAGTGCTCGACTAAAGGGGTCGAGGTCACCCCTCCACTTT	CSARLKGSRSPLHF
.	many	TRBV2	TRBJ2-5	TGTGCCAGCAGAGACGGAGAGACCCAGTACTTC	CASRDGETQYF
TRBD2	few	TRBV20-1	TRBJ2-1	TGCAGTGCAGGACTAGCGGGGGGAGGTGAGCAGTCCTTC	CSAGLAGGGEQSF
TRBD1	few	TRBV20-1	TRBJ2-7	TGCAGTGCTAGTTGGGGACAGGCTTCCTTTACCTACGAGCAGTACTTC	CSASWGQASFTYEQYF
.	.	TRBV10-3	TRBJ2-1	TGTGCCATCAGTGGTCCTAGGGGTGGGACATCCAACCATAGCTCCTACAATGAGCAGTTCTTC	CAISGPRGGTSNHSSYNEQFF
.	few	TRBV11-2	TRBJ1-4	TGTGCCAGCAGCTTAAATATGGACGTCGCAACTAATGAAAAACTGTTTTTT	CASSLNMDVATNEKLFF
.	few	TRBV29-1	TRBJ1-1	TGCAGCGTTGAAGAGGGGCGGGAAGCTTTCTTT	CSVEEGREAFF
.	.	TRBV10-1	TRBJ2-1	TGCGCCAGCAGTTACCGGGGGACTGAGCAGTTCTTC	CASSYRGTEQFF
.	.	TRBV19	TRBJ2-1	TGTGCCAGTACCCGAACGGTCTCCTTTGATGAGCAGTTCTTC	CASTRTVSFDEQFF
.	few	TRBV4-2	TRBJ2-3	TGTGCCAGCAGCCAAGATGGCGGGGGCGCGCCAGATACGCAGTATTTT	CASSQDGGGAPDTQYF
TRBD2	.	TRBV10-3	TRBJ2-1	TGTGCCATCAGTGAGGGGGGGACTAGAAATGAGCAGTTCTTC	CAISEGGTRNEQFF
.	.	TRBV12-3/TRBV12-4	TRBJ1-5	TGTGCCAGCAGTCGCCGACAGGTTAATCAGCCCCAGCATTTT	CASSRRQVNQPQHF
TRBD1	.	TRBV25-1	TRBJ2-7	TGTGCCAGCAGTGCCACAGCCGGGACAGGGTCCTCCTACGAGCAGTACTTC	CASSATAGTGSSYEQYF
.	few	TRBV7-9	TRBJ2-1	TGTGCCAGCAGCTTATTTAGCGGTGTCGGCGGGGATGAGCAGTTCTTC	CASSLFSGVGGDEQFF
.	few	TRBV6-6	TRBJ2-1	TGTGCCAGCAGTGACGGGACACCGACCTACAATGAGCAGTTCTTC	CASSDGTPTYNEQFF
.	.	TRBV5-1	TRBJ2-3	TGCGCCAGCAGCTCACAGCGGATCACAGATACGCAGTATTTT	CASSSQRITDTQYF
TRBD2	few	TRBV5-1	TRBJ2-5	TGCGCCAGCACTCACTCTAGCGGAAGCTCCTACGGGCAGTACTTC	CASTHSSGSSYGQYF
.	few	TRBV20-1	TRBJ1-4	TGCAGTGCTAGAGAGGGAGGGCCACTTGGCGAAAAACTGTTTTTT	CSAREGGPLGEKLFF
.	few	TRBV7-2	TRBJ1-1	TGTGCCAGCAGCTTATTTTTTACTGGGAACACTGAAGCTTTCTTT	CASSLFFTGNTEAFF
TRBD1	.	TRBV7-9	TRBJ2-5	TGTGCCAGCAGCTTCACAGGGGCCAGGGAGACCCAGTACTTC	CASSFTGARETQYF
.	.	TRBV7-9	TRBJ1-1	TGTGCCAGCGGGCCTTCGACAGCGAACATTGAAGCTTTCTTT	CASGPSTANIEAFF
TRBD1	few	TRBV7-9	TRBJ2-1	TGTGCCAGCAGCTCGACACAGGGGCGTAATAAGTTTGGGCAGTTCTTC	CASSSTQGRNKFGQFF
.	.	TRBV20-1	TRBJ2-7	TGCAGTGCTAGATCCACAGGTTACTACGAGCAGTACTTC	CSARSTGYYEQYF
.	many	TRBV7-9	TRBJ2-3	TGTGCCAGCAGTCGTCGAGATACGCAGTATTTT	CASSRRDTQYF
TRBD1	few	TRBV2	TRBJ2-1	TGTGCCAGCATCAGGGTGGGACAGGGTCTCTCGGGGCAGTTCTTC	CASIRVGQGLSGQFF
.	.	TRBV14	TRBJ1-1	TGTGCCAGCAGCCACCCCGCCGGATTCGAGCGAACTGAAGCTTTCTTT	CASSHPAGFERTEAFF
.	.	TRBV20-1	TRBJ2-7	TGCAGTGCTACCCCCATAGCGGACTCCTACGAGCAGTACTTC	CSATPIADSYEQYF
TRBD2	few	TRBV20-1	TRBJ2-1	TGCAGTGCGCCCCGGGGGGGGCGCAATGAGCAGTTCTTC	CSAPRGGRNEQFF
.	few	TRBV5-1	TRBJ1-1	TGCGCCAGCAGCTCATGGGCTATGGACAGCCTCCGATCAGGGTACACTGAAGCTTTCTTT	CASSSWAMDSLRSGYTEAFF
.	few	TRBV20-1	TRBJ2-3	TGCAGTGCTATCTCCAAGCGGAGAGGATCAGATACGCAGTATTTT	CSAISKRRGSDTQYF